This T cell receptor beta chain was captured by sequencing in a study of blood T cells in healthy people across ages. The overall study: Capture by template switching was about one barcoded beta molecule per two T cells.

A remark on this clonotype: Its antigen is currently unknown.

The study, taken as a whole, reports: Measured against age, TCR beta diversity per million T cells decreased in a roughly linear manner.

The CDR3 length is 13 residues. Germline assignment: CDR1 SGHDT and CDR2 YYEEEE. Trimming cost V 2 bases and J 7 bases, with 12 bases left between them. A sample-barcoded 5' primer and a J-beta primer mix were used in a second PCR of roughly 7 to 11 cycles. Template switching added a 12-random-nucleotide identifier to every cDNA molecule. MiXCR, applied by TCRdb to the 5' RACE reads, yields one record per CDR3 protein. Seen here are 1.5 million to 2 million distinct CDR3 sequences, about 49% observed once, and the top ten hold approximately 2.1%. The clonotype originates from a woman between 35 and 50 years old in good health. J is TRBJ1-2 and V is TRBV5-6, with D possibly being TRBD1 (5 bases). The material sequenced was blood. CDR3: CASSFVGAPGYTF. The DNA for the CDR3 is TGTGCCAGCAGCTTTGTTGGGGCGCCTGGCTACACCTTC. The variable domain in full, with the rest retrieved from reference TRBV5-6 and TRBJ1-2, is DAGVTQSPTHLIKTRGQQVTLRCSPKSGHDTVSWYQQALGQGPQFIFQYYEEEERQRGNFPDRFSGHQFPNYSSELNVNALLLGDSALYLCASSFVGAPGYTFGSGTRLTVV.